This paragraph reports one T cell receptor (beta chain). Trimming took off 3 bases at V and 2 bases at J, with 9 bases between the two ends. CDR3 length: 14 amino acids. The germline V gene has CDR1 LNHDA and CDR2 SQIVND (reference sequence). This record belongs to a study of blood T cell repertoires in COVID-19. On the study more broadly: Both acute and convalescent COVID-19 samples were obtained from the United States, Italy and Spain.

Assay used: immunoSEQ multiplex PCR; TCRdb lists only in-frame clones, some missing. The sample includes a few hundred thousand clones, roughly nine tenths of them seen just once. The chain couples TRBV19 to TRBJ2-3; no clear D. Sequenced: PBMCs or T cells enriched from blood (not recorded which). This clonotype was sampled from a human donor in a cohort exposed to, infected with or recovered from COVID-19 (not recorded which). The donor label of this sample is uncertain. CDR3 protein: CASSIPGFTDTQYF. The CDR3 DNA is TGTGCCAGTAGTATCCCCGGTTTCACAGATACGCAGTATTTT. Looking up the rest from reference TRBV19 and TRBJ2-3 gives the full variable domain: DGGITQSPKYLFRKEGQNVTLSCEQNLNHDAMYWYRQDPGQGLRLIYYSQIVNDFQKGDIAEGYSVSREKKESFPLTVTSAQKNPTAFYLCASSIPGFTDTQYFGPGTRLTVL.